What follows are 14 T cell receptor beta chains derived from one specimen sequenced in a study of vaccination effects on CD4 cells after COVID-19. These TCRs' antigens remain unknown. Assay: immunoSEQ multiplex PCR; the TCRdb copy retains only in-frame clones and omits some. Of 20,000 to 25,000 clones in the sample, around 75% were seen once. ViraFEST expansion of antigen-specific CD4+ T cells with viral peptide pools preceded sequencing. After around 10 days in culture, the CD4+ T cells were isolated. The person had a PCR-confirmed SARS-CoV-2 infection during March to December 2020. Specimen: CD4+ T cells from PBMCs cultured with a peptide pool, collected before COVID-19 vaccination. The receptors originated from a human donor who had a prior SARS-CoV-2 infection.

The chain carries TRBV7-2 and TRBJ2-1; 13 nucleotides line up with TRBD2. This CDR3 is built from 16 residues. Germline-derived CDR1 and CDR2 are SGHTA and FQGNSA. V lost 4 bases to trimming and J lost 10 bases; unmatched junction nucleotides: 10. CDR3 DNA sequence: TGTGCCAGCAGCTATACCGGGACTAGCGGGATTAAGGAGCAGTTCTTC. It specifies CASSYTGTSGIKEQFF.

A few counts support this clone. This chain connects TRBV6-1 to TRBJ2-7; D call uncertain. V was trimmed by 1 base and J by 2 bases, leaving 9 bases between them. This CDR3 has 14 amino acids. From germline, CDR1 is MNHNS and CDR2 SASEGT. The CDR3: CASSEDSETYEQYF. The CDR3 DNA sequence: TGTGCCAGCAGTGAAGACTCGGAGACCTACGAGCAGTACTTC.

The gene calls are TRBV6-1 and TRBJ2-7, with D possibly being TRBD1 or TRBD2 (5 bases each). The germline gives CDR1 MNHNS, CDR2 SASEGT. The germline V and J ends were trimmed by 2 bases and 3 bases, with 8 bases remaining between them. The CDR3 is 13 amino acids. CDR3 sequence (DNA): TGTGCCAGCAGTGAATTGGGGGACTACGAGCAGTACTTC. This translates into CASSELGDYEQYF.

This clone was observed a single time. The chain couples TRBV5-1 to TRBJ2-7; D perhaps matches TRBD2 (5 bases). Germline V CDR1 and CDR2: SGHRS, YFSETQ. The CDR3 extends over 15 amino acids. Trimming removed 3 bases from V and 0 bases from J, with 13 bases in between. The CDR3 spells CASSSVGGLSYEQYF. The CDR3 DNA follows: TGCGCCAGCAGCTCGGTTGGAGGACTCTCCTACGAGCAGTACTTC.

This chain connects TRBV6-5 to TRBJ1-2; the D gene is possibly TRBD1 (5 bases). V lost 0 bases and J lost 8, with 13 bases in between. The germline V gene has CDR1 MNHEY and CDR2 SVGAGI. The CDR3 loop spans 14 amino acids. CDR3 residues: CASSYSDSRGGYTF. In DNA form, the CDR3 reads TGTGCCAGCAGTTACTCCGACAGCCGGGGAGGCTACACCTTC.

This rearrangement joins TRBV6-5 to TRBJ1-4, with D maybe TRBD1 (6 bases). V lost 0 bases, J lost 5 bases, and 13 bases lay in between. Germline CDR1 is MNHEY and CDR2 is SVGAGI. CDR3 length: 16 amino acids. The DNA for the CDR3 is TGTGCCAGCAGTTACTCGGGGGGCCGGGGAAATGAAAAACTGTTTTTT. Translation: CASSYSGGRGNEKLFF.

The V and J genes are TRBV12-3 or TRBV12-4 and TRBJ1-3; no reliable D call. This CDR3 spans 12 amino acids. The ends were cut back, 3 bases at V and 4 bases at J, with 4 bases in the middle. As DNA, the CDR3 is TGTGCCAGCAGTTTCTGGGGAAACACCATATATTTT. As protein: CASSFWGNTIYF.

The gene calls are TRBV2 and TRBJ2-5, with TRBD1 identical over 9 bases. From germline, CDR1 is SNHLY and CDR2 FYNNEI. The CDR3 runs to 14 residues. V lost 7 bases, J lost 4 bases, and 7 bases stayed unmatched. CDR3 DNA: TGTGCCAGCAACACCGGGACAGGGACAGAGACCCAGTACTTC. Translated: CASNTGTGTETQYF.

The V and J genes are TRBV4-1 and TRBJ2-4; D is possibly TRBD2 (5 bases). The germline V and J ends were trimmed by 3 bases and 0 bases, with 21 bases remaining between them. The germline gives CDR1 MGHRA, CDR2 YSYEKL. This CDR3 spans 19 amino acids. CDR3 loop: CASSHTTPRAVLAKNIQYF. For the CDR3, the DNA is TGCGCCAGCAGCCATACGACGCCGAGGGCTGTCCTAGCCAAAAACATTCAGTACTTC.

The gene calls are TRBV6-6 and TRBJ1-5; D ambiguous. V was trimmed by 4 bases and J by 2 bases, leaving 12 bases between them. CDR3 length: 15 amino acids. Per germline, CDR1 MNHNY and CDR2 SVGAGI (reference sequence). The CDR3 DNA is TGTGCCAGCAGTTTCGGACGGGCTGGCAATCAGCCCCAGCATTTT. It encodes CASSFGRAGNQPQHF.

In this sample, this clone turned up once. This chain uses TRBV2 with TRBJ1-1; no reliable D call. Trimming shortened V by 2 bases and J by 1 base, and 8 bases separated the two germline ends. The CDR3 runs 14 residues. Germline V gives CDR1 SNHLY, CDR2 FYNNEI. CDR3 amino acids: CASSESRANTEAFF. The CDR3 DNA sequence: TGTGCCAGCAGTGAAAGTAGGGCGAACACTGAAGCTTTCTTT.

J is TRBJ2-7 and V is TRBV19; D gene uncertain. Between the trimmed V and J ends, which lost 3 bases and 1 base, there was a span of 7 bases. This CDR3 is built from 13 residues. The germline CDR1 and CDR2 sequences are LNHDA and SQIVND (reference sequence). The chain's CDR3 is CASSMPGSYEQYF. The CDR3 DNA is TGTGCCAGTAGTATGCCAGGTTCCTACGAGCAGTACTTC.

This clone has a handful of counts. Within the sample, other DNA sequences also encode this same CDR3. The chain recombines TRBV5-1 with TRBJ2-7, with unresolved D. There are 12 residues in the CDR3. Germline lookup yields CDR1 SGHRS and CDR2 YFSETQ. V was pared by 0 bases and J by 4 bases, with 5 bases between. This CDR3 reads CASSLEGYEQYF. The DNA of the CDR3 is TGCGCCAGCAGCTTGGAGGGATACGAGCAGTACTTC.

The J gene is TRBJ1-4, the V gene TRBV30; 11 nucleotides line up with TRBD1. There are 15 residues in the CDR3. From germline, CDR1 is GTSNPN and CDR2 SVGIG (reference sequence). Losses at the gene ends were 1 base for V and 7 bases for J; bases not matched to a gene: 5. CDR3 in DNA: TGTGCCTGGAGTGCCACCGGGACAGGGGGTGAAAAACTGTTTTTT. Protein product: CAWSATGTGGEKLFF.